This T cell receptor (beta chain) was sequenced in a study of T cells expressing NK-cell markers. In the study overall: Beta-chain profiling covered CD3+CD56+NKG2C+, CD3+CD56+NKG2C- and CD3+CD56-NKG2C+ sorted subsets. One of the eight sequenced donors was seronegative, whereas the other seven were HCMV-seropositive.

In germline, CDR1 is SGDLS, CDR2 YYNGEE. The CDR3 consists of 16 residues. On this clonotype itself: No antigen is known for it.

TCRdb derives one entry per CDR3 protein from the 5' RACE reads, leaving out DNA. The sample is made up of a few hundred thousand distinct CDR3 sequences, and the top ten hold roughly 5.2% of it. Study findings and constraints: What remained unclear was the HCMV specificity of expanded NKG2C+ T cell clones. The dominant NKG2C+ clonotypes represented about 1.0-7.0% of CD8+ T cells in five or six donors.

The sequence was obtained from a man aged 18-69 years in good health. The chain links TRBV9 to TRBJ2-3; TCRdb reports TRBD1, a call that lacks DNA to check it against. The sequencing sample was made of blood T cells: a sorted CD56 or NKG2C T cell subset, CD4+ or CD8+ T cells, or bulk PBMC T cells (not recorded which). The CDR3 loop is CASSVGGWGLGDTQYF.